The sequence of this T cell receptor beta chain was determined in a study of blood T cells in healthy people across ages. Trimming pared 1 base from V and 3 bases from J, leaving 16 bases between. CDR3 length: 16 amino acids. Germline CDR1 reads LGHDT; CDR2 reads YNNKEL (reference sequence). The authors ran a second PCR of 7 to 11 cycles using a sample-barcoded 5' primer and a J-beta primer mix. The authors tagged each cDNA molecule using a template-switch adaptor with 12 random nucleotides. TCRdb recomputed calls from the 5' RACE reads with MiXCR, one row per CDR3 protein. This sample has some 560,000 distinct CDR3 sequences, with 27% found just once. The data also belong to a second study, concerning T cells of mothers and their children. From that paper: Donation was provided by three healthy Caucasian mothers along with their six children.

J is TRBJ2-7 and V is TRBV3-1; a possible D gene is TRBD2 (6 bases). This receptor was obtained from a boy younger than 10 in good health. The material sequenced was blood. The CDR3 loop is CASSQGRGLQDYEQYF. In DNA form, the CDR3 reads TGTGCCAGCAGCCAAGGACGAGGACTACAGGACTACGAGCAGTACTTC.